This is a list of T cell receptor beta chains from one sample in a study of cytotoxic CD8 clonotypes in ibrutinib-treated CLL. Some clones are missing from TCRdb's copy, which holds only in-frame ones; the method was immunoSEQ multiplex PCR. The sample consists of some 150,000 clones, roughly 80% of them appearing once. Sequenced material: PBMCs, taken after 12 months of ibrutinib treatment. These receptors were obtained from a human donor with chronic lymphocytic leukemia. CDR3s include the opening cysteine and the closing phenylalanine or tryptophan. D genes are given only for firm matches. Only part of the rows carry a size: once, few, many, or a class if the clone is expanded.

.	TRBJ1-4	TRBV27	TRBD1	CASSQGDRVGEKLFF	TGTGCCAGCAGCCAAGGGGACAGGGTCGGTGAAAAACTGTTTTTT
.	TRBJ1-2	TRBV9	.	CASSARQPLQPYGYTF	TGTGCCAGCAGCGCACGACAGCCACTCCAACCCTATGGCTACACCTTC
.	TRBJ2-5	TRBV11-2	TRBD1	CASSTRTGSSWETQYF	TGTGCCAGCAGCACACGGACAGGCTCGAGTTGGGAGACCCAGTACTTC
.	TRBJ2-2	TRBV2	.	CASTGSGGRTGELFF	TGTGCCAGCACCGGGTCTGGGGGCCGAACCGGGGAGCTGTTTTTT
.	TRBJ2-1	TRBV6-4	TRBD2	CASSAVVAGGNEQFF	TGTGCCAGCAGTGCGGTGGTAGCGGGGGGCAATGAGCAGTTCTTC
medium-sized	TRBJ2-7	TRBV5-1	.	CASRFPGFEQYF	TGCGCCAGCAGATTCCCAGGGTTCGAGCAGTACTTC
.	TRBJ1-2	TRBV5-6	.	CASSRLSGARGYTF	TGTGCCAGCAGCCGGCTGTCTGGGGCGAGGGGCTACACCTTC
.	TRBJ2-3	TRBV10-3	TRBD2	CATGLAGGTDTQYF	TGTGCCACGGGACTAGCGGGGGGCACAGATACGCAGTATTTT
.	TRBJ1-1	TRBV29-1	.	CSVTTGNTEAFF	TGCAGCGTAACGACAGGGAACACTGAAGCTTTCTTT
.	TRBJ1-2	TRBV28	.	CASSSPSYGYTF	TGTGCCAGCAGTTCCCCAAGCTATGGCTACACCTTC
.	TRBJ2-2	TRBV7-7	TRBD2	CASSRDWEGAGELFF	TGTGCTAGCAGCCGGGACTGGGAGGGAGCCGGGGAGCTGTTTTTT